This T cell receptor beta chain stems from a study of T cells in narcolepsy. Note on this clone: What it recognizes is unknown.

Overall study results and limits: Same-patient CSF and blood CD4+ T cell clonotypes included HCRT-specific and TRIB2-specific autoreactive ones. Healthy controls reportedly lacked the autoreactive clonotypes serially found in patients' blood.

Profiling relied on immunoSEQ multiplex PCR, and the TCRdb table lists in-frame clones only, not all of them. The data hold 25,000 to 35,000 clones, with roughly four fifths observed a single time. This TCR derives from a human donor with narcolepsy. The sequenced material came from CD45RA- memory CD4+ T cells from PBMCs.

CDR3 DNA: TGTGCCAGCAGTTTTGGACATCGAGCAGATACGCAGTATTTT. Protein: CASSFGHRADTQYF. The chain uses TRBV27 and TRBJ2-3, with D perhaps TRBD1 (5 bases). From germline, CDR1 is MNHEY and CDR2 SMNVEV (reference sequence). CDR3 length equals 14 residues. V shed 3 bases and J shed 4 bases, with 11 bases lying between them.